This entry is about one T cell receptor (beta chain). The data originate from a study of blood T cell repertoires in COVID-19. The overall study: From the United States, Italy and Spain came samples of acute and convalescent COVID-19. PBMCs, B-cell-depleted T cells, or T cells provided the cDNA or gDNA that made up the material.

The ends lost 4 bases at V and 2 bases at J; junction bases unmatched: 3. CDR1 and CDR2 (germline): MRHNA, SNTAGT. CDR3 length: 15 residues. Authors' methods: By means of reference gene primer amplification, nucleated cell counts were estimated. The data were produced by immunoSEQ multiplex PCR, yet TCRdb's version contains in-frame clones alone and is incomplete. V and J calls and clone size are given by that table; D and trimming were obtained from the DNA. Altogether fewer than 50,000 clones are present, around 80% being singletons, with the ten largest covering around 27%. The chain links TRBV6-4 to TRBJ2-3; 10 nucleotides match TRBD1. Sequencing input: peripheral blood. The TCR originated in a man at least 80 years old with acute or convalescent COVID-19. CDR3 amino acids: CASSGGTGATDTQYF. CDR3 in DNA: TGTGCCAGCAGTGGGGGGACAGGGGCCACAGATACGCAGTATTTT.